The following is a TCR beta chain sequence with its context. Its antigen is currently unknown. This sample was included in a study of cytomegalovirus exposure and HLA in healthy donors. Study-level points and caveats: Per a prior analysis, the majority of TCR beta V segments were productive roughly 87% or roughly 30% of the time.

The V gene lost 2 bases and the J gene lost 4 bases, with 9 bases spanning the gap. There are 13 residues in the CDR3. Germline CDR1 is ENHRY and CDR2 is SYGVKD. PCR was performed using 60 Vbeta and 13 Jbeta primers. In the original workflow: In a later analysis, the count reached tens of millions of unique TCR beta chains, with 9 million to 11 million shared. Produced via immunoSEQ multiplex PCR; TCRdb's table is partial and in-frame only. The D gene and trimming were derived from the DNA, and the V and J assignments and clone size from that table. Here the sample spans about 160,000 clones, approximately 80% being singletons.

Sequencing used PBMCs. The sequence was collected from a man aged 18 to 29 in good health and CMV-seronegative. The chain is built from TRBV10-3 and TRBJ2-7, with D tentatively TRBD1 (6 bases). CDR3 nucleotides: TGTGCCATCAGTGAGGCAGGGGAATACGAGCAGTACTTC. Protein: CAISEAGEYEQYF.